This T cell receptor beta chain was sequenced in a study of T cell repertoires in cytomegalovirus infection. The wider study: A matching HLA type, together with CMV infection, was signaled by public TCR beta signatures. Study conclusions and caveats: Cumulative public TCR beta family frequency identified CMV carriers with the relevant HLA. CMV-specific HLA-C-restricted TCR beta clonotypes dominated the ex vivo response.

Deletions cut 6 bases from V and 8 bases from J, with 13 bases between. The germline CDR1 and CDR2 sequences are MNHEY and SVGAGI. This CDR3 spans 13 amino acids. Turning to this clonotype: What it recognizes is unknown.

One entry per CDR3 protein results from TCRdb running MiXCR on the reads. The sample lists some 150,000 distinct CDR3 sequences; about 20% were seen once. This clonotype originated in a human donor in good health (CMV status not recorded). Some clones in this sample may be carry-over from other donors' samples. What was sequenced was PBMCs. The chain links TRBV6-5 to TRBJ1-4, with D possibly being TRBD1 (5 bases). The CDR3 here is CASREGTAEKLFF. CDR3 coding DNA: TGTGCCAGCAGGGAAGGGACGGCCGAAAAACTGTTTTTT.